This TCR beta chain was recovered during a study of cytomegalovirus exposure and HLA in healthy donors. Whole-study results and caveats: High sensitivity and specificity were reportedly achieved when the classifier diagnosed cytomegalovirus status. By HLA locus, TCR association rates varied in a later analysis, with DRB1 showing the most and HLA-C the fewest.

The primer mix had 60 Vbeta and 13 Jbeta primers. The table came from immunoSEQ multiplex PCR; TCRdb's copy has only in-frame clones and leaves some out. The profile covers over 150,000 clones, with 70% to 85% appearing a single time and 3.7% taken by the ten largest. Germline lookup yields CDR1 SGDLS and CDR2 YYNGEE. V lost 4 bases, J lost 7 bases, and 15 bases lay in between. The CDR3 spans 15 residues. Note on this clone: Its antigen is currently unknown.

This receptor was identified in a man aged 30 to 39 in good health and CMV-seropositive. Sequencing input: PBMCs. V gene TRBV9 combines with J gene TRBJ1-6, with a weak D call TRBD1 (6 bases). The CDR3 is CASSPQWGGNSPLHF. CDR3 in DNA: TGTGCCAGCAGCCCCCAATGGGGGGGCAATTCACCCCTCCACTTT.